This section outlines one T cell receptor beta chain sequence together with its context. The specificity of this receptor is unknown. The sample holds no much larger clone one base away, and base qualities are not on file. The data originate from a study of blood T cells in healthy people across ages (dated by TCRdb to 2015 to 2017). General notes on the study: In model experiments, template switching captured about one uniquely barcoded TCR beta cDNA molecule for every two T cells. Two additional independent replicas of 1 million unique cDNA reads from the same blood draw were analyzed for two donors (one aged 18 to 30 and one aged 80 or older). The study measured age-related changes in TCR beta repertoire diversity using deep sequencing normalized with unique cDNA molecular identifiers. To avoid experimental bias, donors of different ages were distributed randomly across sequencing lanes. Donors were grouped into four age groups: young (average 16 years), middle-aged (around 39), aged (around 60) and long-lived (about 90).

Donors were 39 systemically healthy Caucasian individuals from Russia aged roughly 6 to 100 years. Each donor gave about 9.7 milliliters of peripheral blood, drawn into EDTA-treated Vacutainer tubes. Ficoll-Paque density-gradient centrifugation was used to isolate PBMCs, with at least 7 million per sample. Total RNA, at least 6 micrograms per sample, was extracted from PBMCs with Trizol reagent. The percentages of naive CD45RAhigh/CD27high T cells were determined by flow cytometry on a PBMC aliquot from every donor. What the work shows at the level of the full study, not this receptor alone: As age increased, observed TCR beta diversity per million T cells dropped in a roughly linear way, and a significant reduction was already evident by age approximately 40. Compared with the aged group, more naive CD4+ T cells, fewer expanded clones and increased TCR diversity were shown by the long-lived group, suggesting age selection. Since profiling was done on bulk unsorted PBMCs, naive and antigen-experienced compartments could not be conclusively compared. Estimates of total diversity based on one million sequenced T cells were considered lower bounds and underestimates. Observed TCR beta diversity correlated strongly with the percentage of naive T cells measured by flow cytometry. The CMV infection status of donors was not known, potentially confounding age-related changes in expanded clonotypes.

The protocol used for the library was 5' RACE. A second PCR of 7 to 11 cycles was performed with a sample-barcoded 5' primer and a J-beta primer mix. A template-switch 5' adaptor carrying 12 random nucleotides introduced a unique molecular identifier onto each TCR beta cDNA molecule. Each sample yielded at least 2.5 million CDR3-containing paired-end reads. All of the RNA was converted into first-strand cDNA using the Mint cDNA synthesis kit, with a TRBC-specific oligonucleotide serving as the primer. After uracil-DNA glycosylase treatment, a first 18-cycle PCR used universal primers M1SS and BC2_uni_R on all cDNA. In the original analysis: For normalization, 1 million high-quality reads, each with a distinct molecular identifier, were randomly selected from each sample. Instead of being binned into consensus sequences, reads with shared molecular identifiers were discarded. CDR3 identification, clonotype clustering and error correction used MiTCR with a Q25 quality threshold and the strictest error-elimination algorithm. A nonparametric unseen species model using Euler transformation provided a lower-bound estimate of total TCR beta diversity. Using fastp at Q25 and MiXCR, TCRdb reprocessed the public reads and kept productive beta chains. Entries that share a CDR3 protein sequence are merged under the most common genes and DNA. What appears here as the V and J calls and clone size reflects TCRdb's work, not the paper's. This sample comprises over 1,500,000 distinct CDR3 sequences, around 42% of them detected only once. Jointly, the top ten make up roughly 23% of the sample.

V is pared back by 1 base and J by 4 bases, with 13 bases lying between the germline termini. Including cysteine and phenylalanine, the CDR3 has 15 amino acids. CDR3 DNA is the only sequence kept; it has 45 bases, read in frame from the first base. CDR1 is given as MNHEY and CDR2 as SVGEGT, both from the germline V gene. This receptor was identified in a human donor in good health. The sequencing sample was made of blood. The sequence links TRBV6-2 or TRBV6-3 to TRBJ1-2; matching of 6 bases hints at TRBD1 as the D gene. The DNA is TGTGCCAGCAGTTACTATTCAGGGGCGTTCTATGGCTACACCTTC. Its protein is CASSYYSGAFYGYTF.